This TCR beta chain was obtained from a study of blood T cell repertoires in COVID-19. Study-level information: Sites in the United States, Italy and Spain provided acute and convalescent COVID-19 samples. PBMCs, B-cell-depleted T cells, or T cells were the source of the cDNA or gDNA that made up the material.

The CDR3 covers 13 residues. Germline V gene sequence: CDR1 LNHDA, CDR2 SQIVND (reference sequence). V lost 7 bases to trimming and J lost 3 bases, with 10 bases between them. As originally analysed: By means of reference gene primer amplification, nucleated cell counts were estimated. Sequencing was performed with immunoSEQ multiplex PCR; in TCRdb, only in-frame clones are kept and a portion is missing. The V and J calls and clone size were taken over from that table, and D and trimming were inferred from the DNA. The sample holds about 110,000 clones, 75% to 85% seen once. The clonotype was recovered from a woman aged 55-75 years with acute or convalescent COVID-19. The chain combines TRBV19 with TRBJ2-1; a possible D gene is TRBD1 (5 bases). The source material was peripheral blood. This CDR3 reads CASTWGYYNEQFF. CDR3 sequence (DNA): TGTGCCAGTACCTGGGGCTACTACAATGAGCAGTTCTTC.